One and the same sample provided the 8 T cell receptor beta chains below, sequenced in a study of Ad26.COV2.S vaccination and SARS-CoV-2 variants. Assay used: immunoSEQ multiplex PCR; TCRdb lists only in-frame clones, some missing. The repertoire holds more than 400,000 clones, with roughly 90% as singletons. The sample's treatment: over 15 received Ad26.COV2.S at low or high dose, single or two shots; a few received placebo; per-sample allocation not given. Samples came from day 63 after the first vaccine or placebo injection. The specimen was peripheral blood, collected in a trial of Ad26.COV2.S vaccine versus placebo. The receptors originated from a person between 18 and 65 years old who received the Ad26.COV2.S COVID-19 vaccine or a placebo.

The chain couples TRBV7-2 to TRBJ1-1, with unresolved D. Between the trimmed V and J ends, which lost 2 bases and 5 bases, there was a span of 9 bases. The germline CDR1 and CDR2 sequences are SGHTA and FQGNSA. CDR3 length: 13 amino acids. CDR3 protein: CASSLIRETEAFF. Written as DNA, the CDR3 is TGTGCCAGCAGCTTAATAAGGGAGACTGAAGCTTTCTTT.

The gene calls are TRBV4-3 and TRBJ2-1; D is uncertain. The CDR3 totals 15 residues. Trimming removed 4 bases at V and 4 bases at J, with 14 bases between. The V gene's germline CDR1 is LGHNA and CDR2 YSLEER. This chain's CDR3 is CASSPRPGPYNEQFF. The DNA for the CDR3 is TGCGCCAGCAGCCCCCGACCCGGGCCATACAATGAGCAGTTCTTC.

As regards this clone: One junction end does not reproduce the germline sequence, and a read error may be involved. The chain is built from TRBV29-1 and TRBJ2-1, with TRBD2 matching over 10 bases. CDR3 length equals 14 residues. CDR1 SQVTM and CDR2 ANQGSEA come from the germline V gene. The CDR3 reads CSVEAGGPGNEQFF. The CDR3 DNA is TGCAGCGTAGAAGCGGGGGGGCCGGGTAATGAGCAGTTCTTC.

A single count supports this clone. The chain joins TRBV5-4 to TRBJ2-3; TRBD2 matches at 16 bases. CDR1 and CDR2 (germline): SGHNT, YYREEE (reference sequence). V lost 10 bases and J lost 5; bases outside the gene matches: 13. The CDR3 is 17 amino acids. The CDR3 DNA follows: TGTGCCTCCACCATCGGGACTAGCGGGGGGGCCGGAGATACGCAGTATTTT. This gives the protein CASTIGTSGGAGDTQYF.

The chain employs TRBV11-3 and TRBJ2-3, with 7 positions matching TRBD1. The trim removed 6 bases at V and 2 bases at J, leaving 14 bases unmatched. The CDR3 has 17 residues. Germline V gene sequence: CDR1 SGHNT, CDR2 YENEEA. Written as DNA, the CDR3 is TGTGCCAGCAGTCGCGGTACCGGGACAGTTATCACAGATACGCAGTATTTT. Translation gives CASSRGTGTVITDTQYF.

The chain couples TRBV7-9 to TRBJ2-5; D uncertain. V gave up 6 bases and J gave up 1 base, with 12 bases separating them. The CDR3 length is 14 residues. CDR1 SEHNR and CDR2 FQNEAQ come from the germline V gene (reference sequence). CDR3 nucleotides: TGTGCCAGCAGATCTCAGGCTTTCCAAGAGACCCAGTACTTC. Amino acids: CASRSQAFQETQYF.

This clone occurred once. This chain uses TRBV28 with TRBJ2-2; D remains ambiguous. The CDR3 loop spans 14 amino acids. The V gene lost 5 bases and the J gene lost 4 bases, with 11 bases spanning the gap. The germline V gene encodes CDR1 MDHEN and CDR2 SYDVKM. The CDR3 sequence is CASSLGRPTGELFF. The CDR3 DNA reads as TGTGCCAGCAGTCTCGGCAGACCCACCGGGGAGCTGTTTTTT.

In its sample, this clone was seen a few times. V and J are TRBV3-1 (or the pseudogene TRBV3-2) and TRBJ1-1; 10 bases are a match to TRBD1. The J segment lost 1 base and the V segment lost 6 bases, leaving 17 bases of the junction unmatched. Germline V gives CDR1 LGHDT, CDR2 YNNKEL (reference sequence). This CDR3 region has 19 residues. In nucleotides, the CDR3 is TGTGCCAGCAGGGCACGACCGGGACAGGGGTTAAACACGAACACTGAAGCTTTCTTT. The encoded protein is CASRARPGQGLNTNTEAFF.